This TCR beta chain came from a study of T-cell memory formation after mild COVID-19. In the study overall: Largely donor-specific TCR clusters were found. Study results and limitations: CD4+ bias marked clones expanding day 15 to 37, unlike balanced contracting clones. Clones which contracted sat mainly in CM and EM if CD4+, and in EMRA if CD8+.

TCRalpha and TCRbeta libraries used 5'RACE with constant-segment primers and UMIs. TCRdb re-called the 5' RACE reads with MiXCR, one entry per CDR3 protein. The sample includes about 430,000 distinct CDR3 sequences, roughly a quarter seen only once; the top ten take 7% to 9.5%. Trimming took off 6 bases at V and 4 bases at J, with 15 bases between the two ends. The length of the CDR3 is 14 residues. CDR1 is ENHRY, CDR2 SYGVKD, per germline. In regard to this clonotype: Its target is not known.

The V call is TRBV10-3, the J call TRBJ1-2, with a tentative D call TRBD1 (6 bases). This sequence was found in an adult woman who had mild COVID-19 (a few samples of this study predate the infection). Cell type and time point are not known. Sequenced sample: PBMCs or a T cell subset sorted from them (not recorded which). CDR3 region: CAIRELDRLYGYTF. The DNA for the CDR3 is TGTGCCATCAGGGAGCTGGACAGACTCTATGGCTACACCTTC.